A single sample is the source of the 28 T cell receptor beta chains below, sequenced in a study of graft-versus-host responses after intestinal transplantation. Sequenced by immunoSEQ multiplex PCR; TCRdb stores in-frame clones only, minus some. Among under 140,000 clones, 90% to 95% were seen once, and the ten largest hold roughly 0.5%. The antigens of these receptors remain unknown. The sample consisted of unstimulated CD8+ T cells sorted from spleen or lymph node cells, taken before intestinal transplant. Every receptor here comes from a human donor who received an intestinal transplant.

This clone appeared once. CDR3 sequence (DNA): TGTGCCACCGGGGGGGGGTTAAGTCAGCCCCAGCATTTT. This codes for CATGGGLSQPQHF. This chain links TRBV15 with TRBJ1-5; D is possibly TRBD1 (5 bases). The V gene lost 8 bases and the J gene lost 6 bases, with 14 bases spanning the gap. The CDR3 is 13 residues long. Germline loops: CDR1 LNHNV, CDR2 YYDKDF (reference sequence).

The CDR3 sequence is CASSDKDLDEQFF. The CDR3 DNA reads TGTGCCAGCAGCGATAAGGACCTTGATGAGCAGTTCTTC. The rearrangement joins TRBV9 to TRBJ2-1; D gene ambiguous. The CDR3 totals 13 residues. Deletions cut 3 bases from V and 8 bases from J, with 12 bases between. Looked up from germline, CDR1 is SGDLS and CDR2 is YYNGEE.

This CDR3 reads CASSQVGGPEQFF. The CDR3 DNA reads as TGTGCCAGCAGCCAAGTGGGAGGACCAGAGCAGTTCTTC. The genes are TRBV4-2 and TRBJ2-1; D might be TRBD2 (6 bases). The CDR3 has 13 residues. V lost 1 base and J 10 bases, leaving 11 bases between the germline ends. Germline V gene sequence: CDR1 LGHNA, CDR2 YNFKEQ.

This clone came up once. The CDR3, as DNA: TGTGCCAGCAGCGTACACTCCGGGACAGGGGGCGAGCAGTTCTTC. Protein sequence: CASSVHSGTGGEQFF. V gene TRBV13 combines with J gene TRBJ2-1, with TRBD1 identical over 12 bases. Germline loops: CDR1 PRHDT, CDR2 FYEKMQ (reference sequence). The CDR3 extends over 15 amino acids. The V gene end was trimmed by 5 bases and the J gene end by 10 bases; junction bases not matched to a gene: 9.

As DNA, the CDR3 is TGTGCCAGCAGCTTAACTCCTAGCGGGAGGGATACGCAGTATTTT. Protein product: CASSLTPSGRDTQYF. This chain uses TRBV13 with TRBJ2-3; 11 positions match TRBD2. Germline CDR1 PRHDT, CDR2 FYEKMQ (reference sequence). This CDR3 has 15 residues. Germline trimming cut 2 bases from V and 6 bases from J; bases unmatched to any gene: 4. Using reference TRBV13 and TRBJ2-3 for the parts outside the CDR3, the full variable domain is AAGVIQSPRHLIKEKRETATLKCYPIPRHDTVYWYQQGPGQDPQFLISFYEKMQSDKGSIPDRFSAQQFSDYHSELNMSSLELGDSALYFCASSLTPSGRDTQYFGPGTRLTVL.

The J gene is TRBJ1-5, the V gene TRBV15; D unresolved. Trimming removed 0 bases at V and 4 bases at J, with 10 bases between. This CDR3 has 15 amino acids. From germline, CDR1 is LNHNV and CDR2 YYDKDF (reference sequence). The CDR3 DNA is TGTGCCACCAGCAGAGATAGCGGGGTTAATCAGCCCCAGCATTTT. Encoded protein: CATSRDSGVNQPQHF.

V usage is TRBV4-1 and J usage is TRBJ2-7; 11 nucleotides agree with TRBD2. With 1 base clipped from V and 4 bases from J, the junction kept 3 bases outside the gene matches. The CDR3 has 15 amino acids. CDR1 and CDR2 (germline): MGHRA, YSYEKL. Here the CDR3 reads CASSQVGTSGYEQYF. The CDR3 nucleotides read TGCGCCAGCAGCCAAGTGGGGACTAGCGGTTACGAGCAGTACTTC.

The rearrangement links TRBV5-4 to TRBJ2-5; 8 bases agree with TRBD2. The J call may be wrong; the DNA end is better matched by TRBJ2-7. Per the germline V gene, CDR1 is SGHNT and CDR2 is YYREEE (reference sequence). The CDR3 is made up of 15 amino acids. CDR3 sequence: CASSLGSGATYEQYF. The CDR3, as DNA: TGTGCCAGCAGCTTGGGTAGCGGGGCCACCTACGAGCAGTACTTC.

The CDR3 DNA reads TGTGCCAGCAGCTTAGGAATCACTGAAGCTTTCTTT. Protein sequence: CASSLGITEAFF. The chain recombines TRBV13 with TRBJ1-1; D call uncertain. The length of the CDR3 is 12 residues. Germline assignment: CDR1 PRHDT and CDR2 FYEKMQ (reference sequence). Trimming took 0 bases from V and 4 from J, leaving 3 bases between them.

This clone was picked up one time. The genes are TRBV30 and TRBJ1-5; the match to TRBD1 covers 8 bases. Germline V gene sequence: CDR1 GTSNPN, CDR2 SVGIG (reference sequence). With 2 bases clipped from V and 3 bases from J, the junction kept 3 bases outside the gene matches. The CDR3 length is 14 residues. The CDR3 sequence: CAWSSTGANQPQHF. DNA of the CDR3: TGTGCCTGGAGTTCGACAGGGGCCAATCAGCCCCAGCATTTT.

About this clone itself: The same CDR3 is also encoded by other DNA sequences in this sample. The chain couples TRBV28 to TRBJ2-7, with unresolved D. V was cut by 5 bases and J by 4 bases, with 3 bases left in between. CDR1 and CDR2 (germline): MDHEN, SYDVKM. The CDR3 contains 10 residues. This CDR3 reads CASSTYEQYF. CDR3 coding DNA: TGTGCCAGCAGTACATACGAGCAGTACTTC.

A few counts support this clone. The chain recombines TRBV5-8 with TRBJ2-3, with D uncertain. The CDR3 loop spans 11 amino acids. Germline V gene lookup returns CDR1 SGHTS and CDR2 YDEGEE. The germline V and J ends were trimmed by 3 bases and 5 bases, with 4 bases remaining between them. The CDR3 sequence is CASSSRDTQYF. CDR3 coding DNA: TGTGCCAGCAGCTCGCGAGATACGCAGTATTTT.

The CDR3: CASTVEGAVGYGYTF. The CDR3 DNA is TGTGCCAGCACCGTGGAGGGGGCCGTCGGCTATGGCTACACCTTC. The chain has TRBV28 and TRBJ1-2; the match to TRBD1 covers 7 bases. The CDR3 loop spans 15 amino acids. Per the germline V gene, CDR1 is MDHEN and CDR2 is SYDVKM. Trimming cost V 7 bases and J 4 bases; bases outside gene matches: 12.

The chain combines TRBV27 with TRBJ2-7; TRBD2 matches at 7 bases. CDR3 length: 15 residues. The V gene end was trimmed by 2 bases and the J gene end by 0 bases; junction bases not matched to a gene: 4. Per germline, CDR1 MNHEY and CDR2 SMNVEV (reference sequence). In nucleotides, the CDR3 is TGTGCCAGCAGTTTACTTGGCGGGAGCTCCTACGAGCAGTACTTC. It encodes CASSLLGGSSYEQYF.

In its sample, this clone was seen once. The V and J genes are TRBV2 and TRBJ1-2; D gene ambiguous. CDR3 length: 12 residues. Germline loops: CDR1 SNHLY, CDR2 FYNNEI. Trimming pared 7 bases from V and 7 bases from J, leaving 13 bases between. The CDR3 sequence is CASTDGASGYTF. DNA for the CDR3: TGTGCCAGCACCGACGGCGCCAGTGGCTACACCTTC.

The gene calls are TRBV7-6 and TRBJ2-7, with TRBD2 matching over 9 bases. The CDR3 runs to 17 residues. Looked up from germline, CDR1 is SGHVS and CDR2 is FNYEAQ. The ends lost 4 bases at V and 0 bases at J; junction bases unmatched: 10. CDR3 amino acids: CASSSRPSGATSYEQYF. DNA for the CDR3: TGTGCCAGCAGCTCACGTCCTAGCGGGGCGACCTCCTACGAGCAGTACTTC.

Only one count was recorded for this clone. This sequence joins TRBV29-1 and TRBJ2-7; no reliable D call. The CDR3 sequence is 13 residues long. V lost 3 bases to trimming and J lost 2 bases, with 11 bases between them. Germline-derived CDR1 and CDR2 are SQVTM and ANQGSEA. The CDR3 DNA reads as TGCAGCGTTGAGCTGGGGATCCCCTACGAGCAGTACTTC. Amino acids: CSVELGIPYEQYF.

This CDR3 is CASSQEPDSFTDTQYF. Written as DNA, the CDR3 is TGCGCCAGCAGCCAAGAACCCGACAGTTTCACAGATACGCAGTATTTT. This sequence joins TRBV4-1 and TRBJ2-3; possible D gene TRBD1, 5 bases. In germline, CDR1 is MGHRA, CDR2 YSYEKL. There are 16 residues in the CDR3. V was clipped by 0 bases and J by 2 bases, with 12 bases between them.

The chain couples TRBV28 to TRBJ1-1, with D unresolved. The CDR3 is made up of 16 amino acids. With 5 bases removed from V and 3 bases from J, the gap between germline ends came to 19 bases. The germline CDR1 and CDR2 sequences are MDHEN and SYDVKM. The CDR3 DNA reads TGTGCCAGCAGTACCAGTGACGGTTTGAAAGACACTGAAGCTTTCTTT. It is translated as CASSTSDGLKDTEAFF.

V usage is TRBV9 and J usage is TRBJ1-4; D perhaps matches TRBD1 (6 bases). This CDR3 is 17 amino acids long. Between the trimmed V and J ends, which lost 4 bases and 8 bases, there was a span of 24 bases. Germline assignment: CDR1 SGDLS and CDR2 YYNGEE. The CDR3 DNA reads TGTGCCAGCAGCCCAAAGGGGGGGGCTACGGGAGGGGAAAAACTGTTTTTT. Protein sequence: CASSPKGGATGGEKLFF.

The V gene is TRBV30, the J gene TRBJ1-2; D not certain. Trimming removed 3 bases at V and 5 bases at J, with 10 bases between. The germline V gene encodes CDR1 GTSNPN and CDR2 SVGIG (reference sequence). The CDR3 is made up of 12 amino acids. The CDR3 spells CAWRVSVYGYTF. The CDR3 DNA reads as TGTGCCTGGAGAGTCTCCGTTTATGGCTACACCTTC.

The rearrangement joins TRBV7-3 to TRBJ2-3, with 7 bases identical to TRBD1. The V gene end was trimmed by 5 bases and the J gene end by 0 bases; junction bases not matched to a gene: 5. The length of the CDR3 is 15 residues. Germline V gene sequence: CDR1 SGHTA, CDR2 FQGTGA. The CDR3 reads CASSEGQLSTDTQYF. DNA for the CDR3: TGTGCCAGCAGCGAGGGACAGTTAAGCACAGATACGCAGTATTTT.

The V and J genes are TRBV4-1 and TRBJ2-7; D remains unclear. Germline V gene lookup returns CDR1 MGHRA and CDR2 YSYEKL. The V gene lost 0 bases and the J gene lost 2 bases, with 14 bases spanning the gap. This CDR3 region has 16 residues. The CDR3 loop is CASSQDSLGLTYEQYF. As DNA, the CDR3 is TGCGCCAGCAGCCAAGATTCTCTGGGCCTAACCTACGAGCAGTACTTC.

The rearrangement uses TRBV11-3 and TRBJ2-1, with D unclear. The CDR3 is 13 amino acids. Germline CDR1 and CDR2: SGHNT and YENEEA. V lost 9 bases, J lost 7 bases, and 16 bases lay in between. The CDR3: CASERRSENEQFF. The CDR3 nucleotides are TGTGCCAGTGAGCGCCGAAGTGAGAATGAGCAGTTCTTC.

CDR3 bases: TGTGCCAGCAGCTTAGTACGGGTCCTACCGCCCGAGCAGTACTTC. It specifies CASSLVRVLPPEQYF. The rearrangement links TRBV11-2 to TRBJ2-7; no clear D. Trimming left V 1 base short and J 6 bases short, with 16 bases between. Germline V gene sequence: CDR1 SGHAT, CDR2 FQNNGV. The CDR3 is 15 residues long.

This rearrangement joins TRBV7-9 to TRBJ1-1; D ambiguous. With 3 bases removed from V and 3 bases from J, the gap between germline ends came to 11 bases. The CDR3 contains 14 residues. Germline V lookup: CDR1 SEHNR, CDR2 FQNEAQ (reference sequence). CDR3 residues: CASSLVAVYTEAFF. CDR3 in DNA: TGTGCCAGCAGCTTGGTAGCCGTGTACACTGAAGCTTTCTTT.

V and J are TRBV7-9 and TRBJ1-4, with D perhaps matching TRBD1 (6 bases). The germline V and J ends were trimmed by 5 bases and 2 bases, with 18 bases remaining between them. CDR1 is SEHNR and CDR2 is FQNEAQ in the germline V gene (reference sequence). The CDR3 totals 17 residues. CDR3 sequence reads: CASSPAAGVSTNEKLFF. For the CDR3, the DNA is TGTGCCAGCAGCCCCGCGGCAGGGGTTTCGACTAATGAAAAACTGTTTTTT.

The chain joins TRBV12-5 to TRBJ2-1; no clear D. The CDR3 extends over 12 amino acids. V was shortened by 0 bases and J by 7 bases, with 4 bases between the two germline ends. CDR1 and CDR2 (germline): LGHNT, FRNRAP. This CDR3 is CASGLVRNEQFF. For the CDR3, the DNA is TGTGCTAGTGGTTTGGTACGGAATGAGCAGTTCTTC.